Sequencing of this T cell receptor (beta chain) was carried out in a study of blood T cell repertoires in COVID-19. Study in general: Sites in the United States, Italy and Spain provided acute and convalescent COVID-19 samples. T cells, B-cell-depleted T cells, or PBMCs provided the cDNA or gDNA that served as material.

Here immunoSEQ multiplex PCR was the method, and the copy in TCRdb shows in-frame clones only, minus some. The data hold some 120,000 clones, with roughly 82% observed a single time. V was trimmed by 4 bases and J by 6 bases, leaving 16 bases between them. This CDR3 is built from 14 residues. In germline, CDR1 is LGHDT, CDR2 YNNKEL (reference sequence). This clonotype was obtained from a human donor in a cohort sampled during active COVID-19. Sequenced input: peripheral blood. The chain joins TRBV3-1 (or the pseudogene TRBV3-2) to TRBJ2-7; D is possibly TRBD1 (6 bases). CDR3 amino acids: CASSPGHGVSEQYF. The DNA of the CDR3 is TGTGCCAGCAGCCCGGGACATGGCGTGAGCGAGCAGTACTTC.